These T cell receptor beta chains were read from a single sample in a study of siplizumab effects on memory and regulatory T cells. TCRdb keeps only in-frame clones here, not all; method: immunoSEQ multiplex PCR. Among roughly 56,000 clones, around 97% were seen once, and the ten largest hold approximately 0.99%. Sequencing input: naive CD8+ T cells sorted from blood. Receptors originate from a human donor in good health. The CDR3 runs from the conserved cysteine through the conserved F or W. Fields, in order: CDR3 DNA, CDR3 protein, D gene, J gene, V gene, clone size. The D gene is left open where the match is weak. The listing skips clone size in some rows; elsewhere it reads once, few, many or a size class.

cdr3_nt: TGTGCCAGCAGTGCCTGGGGGGAGAGCACTGAAGCTTTCTTT
cdr3_aa: CASSAWGESTEAFF
d_call: -
j_call: TRBJ1-1
v_call: TRBV25-1
clone_size: -

cdr3_nt: TGTGCCAGCAGCTTAGCTACAGGGTCCGGCTACGAGCAGTACTTC
cdr3_aa: CASSLATGSGYEQYF
d_call: -
j_call: TRBJ2-7
v_call: TRBV7-9
clone_size: once

cdr3_nt: TGTGCCAGCAGCTTCGCGACCCGGTCTAGCACAGATACGCAGTATTTT
cdr3_aa: CASSFATRSSTDTQYF
d_call: -
j_call: TRBJ2-3
v_call: TRBV9
clone_size: -

cdr3_nt: TGTGCCAGCAGTGCGACTCGACCCTACGAGCAGTACTTC
cdr3_aa: CASSATRPYEQYF
d_call: -
j_call: TRBJ2-7
v_call: TRBV13
clone_size: -

cdr3_nt: TGTGCCAGCAGTTTAGAGGGAGTTAACTATGGCTACACCTTC
cdr3_aa: CASSLEGVNYGYTF
d_call: -
j_call: TRBJ1-2
v_call: TRBV28
clone_size: -

cdr3_nt: TGCAGCGTTGAAGAGGGTAGAGGGAACCCTGAAGCTTTCTTT
cdr3_aa: CSVEEGRGNPEAFF
d_call: -
j_call: TRBJ1-1
v_call: TRBV29-1
clone_size: once

cdr3_nt: TGCGCCAGCAGCCAAGATCTTGGGCAAACGGTGGATGAGCAGTTCTTC
cdr3_aa: CASSQDLGQTVDEQFF
d_call: -
j_call: TRBJ2-1
v_call: TRBV4-3
clone_size: -

cdr3_nt: TGTGCCAGCAGTGGGGGTGGGCACTACGCAACTAATGAAAAACTGTTTTTT
cdr3_aa: CASSGGGHYATNEKLFF
d_call: -
j_call: TRBJ1-4
v_call: TRBV2
clone_size: -

cdr3_nt: TGTGCCAGCAGTTCGGTGACAGGGAGGGGCACTGAAGCTTTCTTT
cdr3_aa: CASSSVTGRGTEAFF
d_call: TRBD1
j_call: TRBJ1-1
v_call: TRBV6-5
clone_size: -

cdr3_nt: TGTGCCATCAGTGAGTCCCCGCGGGAGACCCAGTACTTC
cdr3_aa: CAISESPRETQYF
d_call: -
j_call: TRBJ2-5
v_call: TRBV10-3
clone_size: -

cdr3_nt: TGCGCCAGCAGCCAAGAAGAGTTTAGCACAGATACGCAGTATTTT
cdr3_aa: CASSQEEFSTDTQYF
d_call: -
j_call: TRBJ2-3
v_call: TRBV4-1
clone_size: -

cdr3_nt: TGTGCCAGCAGCTTTCGGAACTCCTACGAGCAGTACTTC
cdr3_aa: CASSFRNSYEQYF
d_call: -
j_call: TRBJ2-7
v_call: TRBV5-6
clone_size: -

cdr3_nt: TGTGCCAGCAGCCGTACAAGGACCTACGAGCAGTACTTC
cdr3_aa: CASSRTRTYEQYF
d_call: -
j_call: TRBJ2-7
v_call: TRBV14
clone_size: -

cdr3_nt: TGTGCCAGTAGTGTGCCAGGGGGCGCGTACGAGCAGTACTTC
cdr3_aa: CASSVPGGAYEQYF
d_call: TRBD1
j_call: TRBJ2-7
v_call: TRBV19
clone_size: -

cdr3_nt: TGTGCCAGCAGTGAAGGGCAGAACACTGAAGCTTTCTTT
cdr3_aa: CASSEGQNTEAFF
d_call: -
j_call: TRBJ1-1
v_call: TRBV6-4
clone_size: -

cdr3_nt: TGTGCCAGCAGCTTGGACCCGGGACAGGCAGTCTACGAGCAGTACTTC
cdr3_aa: CASSLDPGQAVYEQYF
d_call: TRBD1
j_call: TRBJ2-7
v_call: TRBV5-6
clone_size: -

cdr3_nt: TGTGCCAGCAGTGAATCGGGACTAGCGGGAGAGGAGGAGCAGTTCTTC
cdr3_aa: CASSESGLAGEEEQFF
d_call: TRBD2
j_call: TRBJ2-1
v_call: TRBV25-1
clone_size: -

cdr3_nt: TGTGCCAGCAGATCCGGGACAGGCTACAATGAGCAGTTCTTC
cdr3_aa: CASRSGTGYNEQFF
d_call: TRBD1
j_call: TRBJ2-1
v_call: TRBV27
clone_size: -

cdr3_nt: TGTGCCAGCAGCTCAACGGACAGGTCGCGGGAGCAGTTCTTC
cdr3_aa: CASSSTDRSREQFF
d_call: TRBD1
j_call: TRBJ2-1
v_call: TRBV7-3
clone_size: -